This record looks at one TCR beta chain sequence and its context. Its antigen is still unknown. The sample belongs to a study of OX40 agonist ivuxolimab in advanced cancers. Study overall: Under the entry rules, prior anti-PD-1, anti-PD-L1 or anti-CTLA-4 therapy was allowed, and 40% had some.

Per the germline V gene, CDR1 is LNHDA and CDR2 is SQIVND (reference sequence). V lost 2 bases, J lost 3 bases, and 11 bases stayed unmatched. This CDR3 has 17 amino acids. Profiling relied on immunoSEQ multiplex PCR, and the TCRdb table lists in-frame clones only, not all of them. Counted here are some 64,000 clones, less than 90% occurring once; the ten biggest clones make up roughly 0.66%. Findings and caveats of the study: The study observed clonal expansion of CD4+ and CD8+ blood T cells by week 6 at 0.1 to 3.0 mg/kg.

The chain recombines TRBV19 with TRBJ2-3, with 7 bases identical to TRBD2. The sequenced sample was CD4+ or CD8+ T cells sorted from blood, obtained in a trial of the OX40 agonist ivuxolimab. The sequence came from an adult with an advanced solid tumor such as melanoma, head and neck, liver or kidney cancer. CDR3 sequence (DNA): TGTGCCAGTAGTATACCATCCCCGGGGGGTGGTACAGATACGCAGTATTTT. Its protein product is CASSIPSPGGGTDTQYF. Full variable domain (remainder filled in from reference TRBV19 and TRBJ2-3): DGGITQSPKYLFRKEGQNVTLSCEQNLNHDAMYWYRQDPGQGLRLIYYSQIVNDFQKGDIAEGYSVSREKKESFPLTVTSAQKNPTAFYLCASSIPSPGGGTDTQYFGPGTRLTVL.